These T cell receptor beta chains were read from a single sample in a study of blood T cell repertoires in COVID-19. Some clones are missing from TCRdb's copy, which holds only in-frame ones; the method was immunoSEQ multiplex PCR. This sample has around 150,000 clones; roughly 80% occur once, and the top ten carry roughly 9%. The sequencing sample was made of peripheral blood. These receptors were collected from a woman in her forties or fifties with active or convalescent COVID-19. The conserved cysteine and the conserved F or W are not part of the CDR3 here.

V	length	CDR3
TRBV6-6	10	ATTSGNTEAF
TRBV9	11	ASSVVGGGEQY
TRBV19	13	ASSISGQGRQPQH
TRBV4-2	14	ASSQDWGGRVETQY
TRBV7-2	9	ASSLQGALY
TRBV19	12	ASSIGDINQPQH
TRBV9	14	ASSVGHRDVAGELF
TRBV27	13	ASPTAAPENNEQF
TRBV30	14	AWSPSGTGGAKGYT
TRBV4-1	15	ASSQGAGTGSTGELF
TRBV18	13	ASSPQGATGNTIY
TRBV30	15	AWSNSPGYYSNQPQH
TRBV5-1	13	ASSFNGGDNSPLH
TRBV5-1	16	ASSRGQGRDLTNEKLF
TRBV5-6	12	ASSKTGSSTEAF
TRBV5-1	11	ASSLEGVQPQH
TRBV9	12	ASSPPGTNEKLF
TRBV5-4	12	ASSLDISTDTQY
TRBV2	10	ASRTGGNEQF
TRBV6-2/TRBV6-3	12	ASSYSSGARGYT
TRBV14	11	ASSQDSDYEQY
TRBV5-1	13	ASRSTSGGDNEQF
TRBV29-1	12	SPKRPFGNQPQH
TRBV28	13	ASSGAPYSNQPQH
TRBV5-1	11	ASSLVPAGELF
TRBV2	11	ASSGNIAGEQF
TRBV3-1/TRBV3-2	15	ASSLNGLAASTDTQY
TRBV11-2	14	ASSYGTTGRHWKQY
TRBV28	15	ASKSREGGVGNQPQH
TRBV20-1	9	SAARLGELF
TRBV19	14	ASSSARTDSYTEAF
TRBV7-9	14	ASSTWTSGDPGAQY
TRBV28	13	ASSLAGAFNQPQH
TRBV28	13	ASSFRDSYYNEQF
TRBV18	14	ASSPLKDRGPYGYT
TRBV20-1	10	SASYRQETQY
TRBV30	11	AWSQGSNQPQH
TRBV3-1/TRBV3-2	14	ASSQASSGSGWEQF
TRBV7-9	13	ASSPPGTGTNEQF
TRBV5-1	13	ASSLRSGVEEKLF
TRBV27	10	ASSASTGGQY
TRBV6-5	13	ASQSLDRGSYEQY
TRBV2	13	ASSEGYQATYEQY
TRBV28	12	ASQNQGAGNTIY
TRBV7-6	12	ASSLDSDRYGYT
TRBV19	15	ASTSDRGLFRYNEQF
TRBV19	12	ASSSSDSSYEQY
TRBV2	14	ATETGGFSYNSPLH
TRBV2	13	ASRGLQGVDQPQH
TRBV2	14	ASSRGLAGRSYEQY
TRBV28	16	ASSGIGGTGVGNQPQH
TRBV9	11	ASSKLAGDEQF
TRBV3-1/TRBV3-2	12	ASSPRSTYYGYT
TRBV5-4	16	ASSLQRGTGYNNSPLH
TRBV6-4	12	ASSETGGGSPLH